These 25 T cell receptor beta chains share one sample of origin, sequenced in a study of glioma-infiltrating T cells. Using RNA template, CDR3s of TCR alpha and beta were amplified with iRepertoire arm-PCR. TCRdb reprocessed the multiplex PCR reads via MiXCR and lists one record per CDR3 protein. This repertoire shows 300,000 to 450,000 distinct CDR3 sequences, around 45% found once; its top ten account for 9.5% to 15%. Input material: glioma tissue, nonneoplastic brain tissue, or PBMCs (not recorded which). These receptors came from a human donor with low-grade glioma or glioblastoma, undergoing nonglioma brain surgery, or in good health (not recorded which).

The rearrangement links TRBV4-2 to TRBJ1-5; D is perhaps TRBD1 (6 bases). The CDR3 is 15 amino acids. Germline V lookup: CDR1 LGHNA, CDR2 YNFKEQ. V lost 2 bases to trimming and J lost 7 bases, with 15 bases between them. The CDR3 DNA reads TGTGCCAGCAGCCAAAGCTCAGGGGAAAAACAGCCCCAGCATTTT. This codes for CASSQSSGEKQPQHF.

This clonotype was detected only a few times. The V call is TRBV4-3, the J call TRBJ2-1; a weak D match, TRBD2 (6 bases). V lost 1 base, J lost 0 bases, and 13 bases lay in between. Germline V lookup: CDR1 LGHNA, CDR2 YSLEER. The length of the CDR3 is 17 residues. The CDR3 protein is CASSQAPDGGSYNEQFF. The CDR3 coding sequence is TGCGCCAGCAGCCAAGCGCCGGACGGGGGCTCCTACAATGAGCAGTTCTTC.

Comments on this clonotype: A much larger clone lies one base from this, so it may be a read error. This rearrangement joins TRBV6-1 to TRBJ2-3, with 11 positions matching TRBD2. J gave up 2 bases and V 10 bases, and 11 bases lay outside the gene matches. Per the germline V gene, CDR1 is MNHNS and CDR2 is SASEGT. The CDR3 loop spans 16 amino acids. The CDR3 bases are TGTGCCAACGCCCCGACTAGCGGGATTCCCACAGATACGCAGTATTTT. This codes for CANAPTSGIPTDTQYF.

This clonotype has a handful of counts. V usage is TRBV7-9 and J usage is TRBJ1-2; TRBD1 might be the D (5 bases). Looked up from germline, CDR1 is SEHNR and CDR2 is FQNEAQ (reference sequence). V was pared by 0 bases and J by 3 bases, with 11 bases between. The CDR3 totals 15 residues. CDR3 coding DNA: TGTGCCAGCAGCTTAGCCCTGACAGCTTACTATGGCTACACCTTC. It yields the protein CASSLALTAYYGYTF.

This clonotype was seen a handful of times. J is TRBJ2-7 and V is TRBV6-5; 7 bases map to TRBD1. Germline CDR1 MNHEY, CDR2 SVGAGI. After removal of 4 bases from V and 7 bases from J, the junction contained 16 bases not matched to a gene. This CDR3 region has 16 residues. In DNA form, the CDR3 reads TGTGCCAGCAGTTTATACCGGGACAGCCCCTCGAGGGAGCAGTACTTC. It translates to CASSLYRDSPSREQYF.

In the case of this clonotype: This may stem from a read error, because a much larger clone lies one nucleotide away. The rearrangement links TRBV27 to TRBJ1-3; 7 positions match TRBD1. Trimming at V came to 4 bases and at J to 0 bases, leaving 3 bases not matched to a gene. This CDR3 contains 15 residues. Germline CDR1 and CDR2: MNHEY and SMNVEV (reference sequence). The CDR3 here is CASSWSGGSGNTIYF. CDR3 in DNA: TGTGCCAGCAGTTGGTCAGGGGGCTCTGGAAACACCATATATTTT.

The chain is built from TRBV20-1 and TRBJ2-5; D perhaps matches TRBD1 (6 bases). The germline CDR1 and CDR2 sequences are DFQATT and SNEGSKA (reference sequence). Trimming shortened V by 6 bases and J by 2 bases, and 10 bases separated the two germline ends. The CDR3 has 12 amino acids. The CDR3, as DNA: TGCAGTGCCCCAGGGGCACAAGAGACCCAGTACTTC. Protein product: CSAPGAQETQYF.

The CDR3 protein is CASGVGGPWEQYF. The CDR3 DNA sequence: TGTGCCAGCGGGGTAGGGGGGCCCTGGGAGCAGTACTTC. The V gene is TRBV2, the J gene TRBJ2-7; perhaps D is TRBD1 or TRBD2 (6 bases each). With 8 bases removed from V and 7 bases from J, the gap between germline ends came to 18 bases. Germline V CDR1 and CDR2: SNHLY, FYNNEI. This CDR3 is built from 13 residues. Looking up the rest from reference TRBV2 and TRBJ2-7 gives the full variable domain: EPEVTQTPSHQVTQMGQEVILRCVPISNHLYFYWYRQILGQKVEFLVSFYNNEISEKSEIFDDQFSVERPDGSNFTLKIRSTKLEDSAMYFCASGVGGPWEQYFGPGTRLTVT.

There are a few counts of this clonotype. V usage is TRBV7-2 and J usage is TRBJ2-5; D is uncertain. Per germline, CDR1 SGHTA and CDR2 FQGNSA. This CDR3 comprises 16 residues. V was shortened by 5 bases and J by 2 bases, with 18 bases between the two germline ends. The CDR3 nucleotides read TGTGCCAGCAGCCCACAGAGGAGTAACTATCAAGAGACCCAGTACTTC. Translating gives CASSPQRSNYQETQYF.

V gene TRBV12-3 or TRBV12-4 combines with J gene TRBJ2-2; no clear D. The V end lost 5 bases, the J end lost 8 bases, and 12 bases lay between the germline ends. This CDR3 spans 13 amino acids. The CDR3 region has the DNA TGTGCCAGCAGTCAACTTTTGAGGGGGGAGCTGTTTTTT. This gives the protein CASSQLLRGELFF.

The CDR3 is CASSLAGTGTGEQFF. Here the CDR3 DNA reads TGTGCCAGCAGTTTAGCCGGGACAGGGACTGGGGAGCAGTTCTTC. The rearrangement uses TRBV28 and TRBJ2-1, with 9 bases identical to TRBD1. Germline values: CDR1 MDHEN, CDR2 SYDVKM. The junction had 9 bases not matched to a gene; V was cut back by 2 bases and J by 10 bases. This CDR3 region has 15 residues.

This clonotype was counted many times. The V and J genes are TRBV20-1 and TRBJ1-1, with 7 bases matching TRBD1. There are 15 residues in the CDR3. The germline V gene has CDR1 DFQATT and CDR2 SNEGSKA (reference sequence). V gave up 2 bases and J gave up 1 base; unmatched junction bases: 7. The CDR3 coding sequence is TGCAGTGCTAGAAGACAGGGTAGAAGGAACACTGAAGCTTTCTTT. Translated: CSARRQGRRNTEAFF.

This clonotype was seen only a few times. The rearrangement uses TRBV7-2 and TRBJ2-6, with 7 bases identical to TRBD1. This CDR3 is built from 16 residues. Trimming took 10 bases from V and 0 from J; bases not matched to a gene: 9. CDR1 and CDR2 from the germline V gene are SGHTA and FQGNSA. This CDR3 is CANHQGVSSGANVLTF. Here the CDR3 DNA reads TGTGCCAACCACCAGGGGGTTTCCTCTGGGGCCAACGTCCTGACTTTC.

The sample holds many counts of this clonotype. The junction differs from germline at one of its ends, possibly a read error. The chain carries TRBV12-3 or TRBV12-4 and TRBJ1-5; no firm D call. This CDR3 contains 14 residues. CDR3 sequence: CASSLDGSNQPQHF. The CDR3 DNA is TGCGCCAGCAGCCTGGACGGTAGCAATCAGCCCCAGCATTTT.

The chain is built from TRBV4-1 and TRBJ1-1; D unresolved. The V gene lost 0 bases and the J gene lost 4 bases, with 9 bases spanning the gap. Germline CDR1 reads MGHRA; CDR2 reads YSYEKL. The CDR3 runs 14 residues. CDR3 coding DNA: TGCGCCAGCAGCCAAGAGGCTCTGGGCACTGAAGCTTTCTTT. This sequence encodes CASSQEALGTEAFF.

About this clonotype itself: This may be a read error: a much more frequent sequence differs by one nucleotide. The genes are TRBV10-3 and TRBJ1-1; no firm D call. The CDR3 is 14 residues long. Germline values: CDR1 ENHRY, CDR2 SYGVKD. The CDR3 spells CAISESHANTEALF. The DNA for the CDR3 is TGTGCCATCAGTGAGTCGCACGCGAACACTGAAGCTTTATTT.

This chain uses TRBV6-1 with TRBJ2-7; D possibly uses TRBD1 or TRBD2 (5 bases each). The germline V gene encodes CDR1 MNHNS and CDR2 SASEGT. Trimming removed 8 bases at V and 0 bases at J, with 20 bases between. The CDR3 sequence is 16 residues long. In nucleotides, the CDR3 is TGTGCCAGCGTAGATCTTTTCGGGACGGACTCCTACGAGCAGTACTTC. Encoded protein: CASVDLFGTDSYEQYF.

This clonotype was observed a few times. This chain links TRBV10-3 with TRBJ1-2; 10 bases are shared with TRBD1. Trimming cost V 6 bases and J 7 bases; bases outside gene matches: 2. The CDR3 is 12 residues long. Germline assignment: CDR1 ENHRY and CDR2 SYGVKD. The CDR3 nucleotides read TGTGCCATCAGGGGGACAGGGGCTGGCTACACCTTC. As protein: CAIRGTGAGYTF.

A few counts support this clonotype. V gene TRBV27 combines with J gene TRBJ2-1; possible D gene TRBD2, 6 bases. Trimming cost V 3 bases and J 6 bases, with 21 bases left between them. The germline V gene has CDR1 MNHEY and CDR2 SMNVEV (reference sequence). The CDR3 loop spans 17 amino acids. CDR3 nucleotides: TGTGCCAGCAGTTTCCATTCGTCGACTAGTTACTCCAATGAGCAGTTCTTC. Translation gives CASSFHSSTSYSNEQFF.

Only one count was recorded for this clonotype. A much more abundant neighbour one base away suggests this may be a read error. CDR3: CATSREGRINTGELFF. The DNA of the CDR3 is TGTGCCACCAGCAGAGAGGGCAGGATAAACACCGGGGAGCTGTTTTTT. The chain joins TRBV15 to TRBJ2-2; unclear D gene. Germline V gives CDR1 LNHNV, CDR2 YYDKDF (reference sequence). Trimming removed 0 bases from V and 2 bases from J, with 10 bases in between. This CDR3 region has 16 residues.

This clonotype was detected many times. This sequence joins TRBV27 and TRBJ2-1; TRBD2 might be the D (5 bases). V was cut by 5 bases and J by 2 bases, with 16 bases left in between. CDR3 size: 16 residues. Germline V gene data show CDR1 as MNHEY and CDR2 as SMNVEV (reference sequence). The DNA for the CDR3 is TGTGCCAGCAGTCTACTCGAGCGGCAGACCTACAATGAGCAGTTCTTC. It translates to CASSLLERQTYNEQFF.

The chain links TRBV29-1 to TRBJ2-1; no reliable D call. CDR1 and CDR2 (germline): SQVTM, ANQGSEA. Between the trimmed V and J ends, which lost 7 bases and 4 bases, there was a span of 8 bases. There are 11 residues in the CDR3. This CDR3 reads CSAARYNEQFF. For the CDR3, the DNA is TGCAGCGCGGCGAGGTACAATGAGCAGTTCTTC.

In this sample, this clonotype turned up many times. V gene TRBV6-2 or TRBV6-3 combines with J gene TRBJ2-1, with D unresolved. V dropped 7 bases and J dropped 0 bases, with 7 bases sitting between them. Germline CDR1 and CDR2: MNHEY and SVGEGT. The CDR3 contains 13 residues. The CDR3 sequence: CASTRSSYNEQFF. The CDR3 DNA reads TGTGCCAGCACGAGGAGCTCCTACAATGAGCAGTTCTTC.

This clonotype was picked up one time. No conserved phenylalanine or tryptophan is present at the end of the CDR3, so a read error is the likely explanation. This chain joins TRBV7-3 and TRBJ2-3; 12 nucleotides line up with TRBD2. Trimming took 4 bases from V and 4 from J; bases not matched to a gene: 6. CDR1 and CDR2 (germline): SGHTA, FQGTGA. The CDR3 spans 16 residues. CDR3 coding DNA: TGTGCCAGCAGCTCCGGACTAGCGGGATTAGCAGATACGCAGTATTCT. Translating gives CASSSGLAGLADTQYS.

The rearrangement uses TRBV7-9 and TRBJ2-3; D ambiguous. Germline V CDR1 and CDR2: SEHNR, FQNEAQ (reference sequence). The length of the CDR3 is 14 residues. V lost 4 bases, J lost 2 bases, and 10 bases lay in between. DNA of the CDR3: TGTGCCAGCAGCTCGCGGACCATCACAGATACGCAGTATTTT. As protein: CASSSRTITDTQYF.